This TCR beta chain was identified during a study of cytomegalovirus exposure and HLA in healthy donors. CDR1 is MRHNA, CDR2 SNTAGT, per germline. The CDR3 spans 14 residues. The trim removed 3 bases at V and 6 bases at J, leaving 4 bases unmatched. This clone was detected ten times or more. Its antigen is currently unknown. Nobody recorded the CMV serostatus of this donor. Both 60 Vbeta primers and 13 Jbeta primers went into the PCR. The method was immunoSEQ multiplex PCR; TCRdb's version includes in-frame clones alone and lacks a portion of them. The table lists about 140,000 clones, just under 80% of them singletons. Whole-study findings and limits: Reports showed the classifier diagnosing cytomegalovirus status with high specificity and sensitivity. The authors confirmed in vitro that a few CMV-associated chains were specific for CMV antigens.

This TCR derives from a man aged 30 to 45 in good health. Sequenced material: PBMCs. The J gene is TRBJ2-2, the V gene TRBV6-4; 7 bases are shared with TRBD1. The CDR3 region is CASSEGGAAGELFF. CDR3 nucleotides: TGTGCCAGCAGTGAAGGGGGCGCGGCCGGGGAGCTGTTTTTT.